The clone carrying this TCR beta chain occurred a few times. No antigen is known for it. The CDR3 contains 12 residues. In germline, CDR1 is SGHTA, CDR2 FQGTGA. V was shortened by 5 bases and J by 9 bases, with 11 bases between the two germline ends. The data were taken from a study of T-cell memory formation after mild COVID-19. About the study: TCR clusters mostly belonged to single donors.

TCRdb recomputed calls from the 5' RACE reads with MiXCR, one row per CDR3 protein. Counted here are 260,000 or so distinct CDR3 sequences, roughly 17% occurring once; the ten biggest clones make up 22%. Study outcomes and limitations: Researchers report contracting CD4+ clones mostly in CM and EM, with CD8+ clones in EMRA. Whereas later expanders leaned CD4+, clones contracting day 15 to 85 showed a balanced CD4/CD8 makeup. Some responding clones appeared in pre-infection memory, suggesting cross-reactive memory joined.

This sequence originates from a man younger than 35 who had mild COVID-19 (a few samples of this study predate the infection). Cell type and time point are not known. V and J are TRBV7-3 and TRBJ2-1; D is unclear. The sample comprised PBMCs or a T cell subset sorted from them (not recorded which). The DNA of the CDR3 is TGTGCCAGCAGCCAAGACGGGCCTGAGCAGTTCTTC. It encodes CASSQDGPEQFF. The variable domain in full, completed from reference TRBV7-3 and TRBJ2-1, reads GAGVSQTPSNKVTEKGKYVELRCDPISGHTALYWYRQSLGQGPEFLIYFQGTGAADDSGLPNDRFFAVRPEGSVSTLKIQRTERGDSAVYLCASSQDGPEQFFGPGTRLTVL.